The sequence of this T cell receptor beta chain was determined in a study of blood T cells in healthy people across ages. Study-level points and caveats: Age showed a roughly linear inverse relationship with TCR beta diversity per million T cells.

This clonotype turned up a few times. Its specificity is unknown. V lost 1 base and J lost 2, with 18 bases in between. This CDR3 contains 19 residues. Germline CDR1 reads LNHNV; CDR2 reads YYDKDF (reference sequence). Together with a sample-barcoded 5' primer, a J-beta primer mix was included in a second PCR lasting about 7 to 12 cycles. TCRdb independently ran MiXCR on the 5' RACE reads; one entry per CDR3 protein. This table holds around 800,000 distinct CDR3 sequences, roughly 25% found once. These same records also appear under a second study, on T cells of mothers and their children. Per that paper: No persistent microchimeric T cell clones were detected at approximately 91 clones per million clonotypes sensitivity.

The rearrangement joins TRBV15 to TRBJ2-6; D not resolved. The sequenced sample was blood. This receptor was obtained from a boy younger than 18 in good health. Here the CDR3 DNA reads TGTGCCACCAGCAGAGCGCCGGCAGCCCAAAGGGCTGGGGCCAACGTCCTGACTTTC. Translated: CATSRAPAAQRAGANVLTF.